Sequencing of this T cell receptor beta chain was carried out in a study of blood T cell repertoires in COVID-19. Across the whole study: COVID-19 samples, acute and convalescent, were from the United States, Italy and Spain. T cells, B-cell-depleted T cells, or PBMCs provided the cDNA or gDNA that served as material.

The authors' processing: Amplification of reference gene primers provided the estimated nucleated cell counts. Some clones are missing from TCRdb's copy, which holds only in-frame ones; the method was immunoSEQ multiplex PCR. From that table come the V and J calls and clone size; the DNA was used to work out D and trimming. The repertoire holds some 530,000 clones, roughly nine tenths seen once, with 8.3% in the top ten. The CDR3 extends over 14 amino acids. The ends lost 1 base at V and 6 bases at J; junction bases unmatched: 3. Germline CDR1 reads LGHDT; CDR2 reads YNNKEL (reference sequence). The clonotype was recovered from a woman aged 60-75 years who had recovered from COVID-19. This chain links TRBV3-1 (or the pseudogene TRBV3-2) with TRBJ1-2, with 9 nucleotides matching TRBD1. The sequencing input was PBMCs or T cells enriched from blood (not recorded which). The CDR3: CASSQGRTGDGYTF. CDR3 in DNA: TGTGCCAGCAGCCAAGGTCGGACAGGGGATGGCTACACCTTC.